Below, 31 T cell receptor beta chains from the same sample are listed, as sequenced in a study of T cells in severe cutaneous drug reactions. Libraries were made by iRepertoire multiplex PCR with TCR subtype-specific primers for bulk and single-cell sequencing. For each CDR3 protein, TCRdb gives one entry from its re-call of the multiplex PCR reads, without DNA. Here the sample table reports fewer than 7,500 distinct CDR3 sequences. The donors had carbamazepine-induced Stevens-Johnson syndrome or toxic epidermal necrolysis. Sequencing used cells from a skin blister. The receptors were sampled from a human donor with toxic epidermal necrolysis, a severe cutaneous drug reaction.

The V and J genes are TRBV20-1 and TRBJ2-3. This CDR3 has 11 amino acids. Germline V CDR1 and CDR2: DFQATT, SNEGSKA (reference sequence). CDR3 sequence: CSADRPDTQYF.

V is TRBV10-3 and J is TRBJ2-1. This CDR3 is 15 amino acids long. CDR1 and CDR2 (germline): ENHRY, SYGVKD. The CDR3 sequence is CASRPDSSSYNEQFF.

The chain joins TRBV30 to TRBJ1-4. The CDR3 is made up of 14 amino acids. The germline V gene has CDR1 GTSNPN and CDR2 SVGIG (reference sequence). The CDR3 sequence: CAWSQDTTNEKLFF.

The chain couples TRBV13 to TRBJ2-7; TCRdb's assignment of TRBD2 cannot be checked, as there is no DNA. Germline CDR1 and CDR2: PRHDT and FYEKMQ (reference sequence). CDR3 size: 14 residues. This CDR3 is CASSSSGLSYEQYF.

This chain joins TRBV19 and TRBJ2-7; the D gene TCRdb calls, TRBD1, cannot be checked with no DNA. Per the germline V gene, CDR1 is LNHDA and CDR2 is SQIVND (reference sequence). CDR3 size: 14 residues. This chain's CDR3 is CASSIGRQGYEQYF. The full variable domain, with the rest looked up from reference TRBV19 and TRBJ2-7, is DGGITQSPKYLFRKEGQNVTLSCEQNLNHDAMYWYRQDPGQGLRLIYYSQIVNDFQKGDIAEGYSVSREKKESFPLTVTSAQKNPTAFYLCASSIGRQGYEQYFGPGTRLTVT.

V usage is TRBV27 and J usage is TRBJ2-7; the TCRdb call, TRBD1, lacks DNA for checking. The germline gives CDR1 MNHEY, CDR2 SMNVEV (reference sequence). The CDR3 length is 14 residues. CDR3 sequence reads: CASSLGSGSVEQYF.

J is TRBJ1-2 and V is TRBV5-4; TCRdb gives TRBD1 as the D gene, but with no DNA this cannot be confirmed. Looked up from germline, CDR1 is SGHNT and CDR2 is YYREEE (reference sequence). The CDR3 has 13 amino acids. CDR3 protein: CASSSGENYGYTF.

V gene TRBV20-1 combines with J gene TRBJ2-7; the D call of TRBD2 rests on TCRdb alone, since no DNA is present to check it. CDR1 DFQATT and CDR2 SNEGSKA come from the germline V gene (reference sequence). This CDR3 is 13 amino acids long. The CDR3: CSVSSSGSIEQYF.

The chain combines TRBV28 with TRBJ1-5. This CDR3 is built from 17 residues. Per the germline V gene, CDR1 is MDHEN and CDR2 is SYDVKM. CDR3 sequence reads: CASSSSNFFPNNQPQHF.

The J gene is TRBJ1-1, the V gene TRBV27; without DNA, the TCRdb call of TRBD1 cannot be checked. This CDR3 is 13 amino acids long. CDR1 MNHEY and CDR2 SMNVEV come from the germline V gene (reference sequence). The CDR3 loop reads CASSLGGGYLAFF.

The chain uses TRBV6-2 or TRBV6-3 and TRBJ1-5; without DNA, the TCRdb call of TRBD1 cannot be checked. Germline assignment: CDR1 MNHEY and CDR2 SVGEGT. CDR3 length equals 17 residues. The CDR3: CASSYWFTVTGDQPQHF.

The rearrangement joins TRBV27 to TRBJ2-7; TCRdb gives TRBD1 as the D gene, but with no DNA this cannot be confirmed. The CDR3 length is 11 residues. The germline CDR1 and CDR2 sequences are MNHEY and SMNVEV (reference sequence). CDR3 region: CASSIQGEQYF.

The J gene is TRBJ2-3, the V gene TRBV13; TCRdb gives TRBD2 as the D gene, but with no DNA this cannot be confirmed. Germline CDR1 and CDR2: PRHDT and FYEKMQ (reference sequence). The CDR3 sequence is 14 residues long. CDR3 protein: CASSGRLEGDTQYF. Full variable domain (remainder filled in from reference TRBV13 and TRBJ2-3): AAGVIQSPRHLIKEKRETATLKCYPIPRHDTVYWYQQGPGQDPQFLISFYEKMQSDKGSIPDRFSAQQFSDYHSELNMSSLELGDSALYFCASSGRLEGDTQYFGPGTRLTVL.

The chain links TRBV6-6 to TRBJ1-5. The germline gives CDR1 MNHNY, CDR2 SVGAGI (reference sequence). The CDR3 covers 13 residues. The CDR3 sequence: CASSYMAGQPQHF.

This chain connects TRBV29-1 to TRBJ1-2; TCRdb indicates TRBD1, and absent DNA this call remains unverified. The germline CDR1 and CDR2 sequences are SQVTM and ANQGSEA. The CDR3 is made up of 16 amino acids. The CDR3 reads CSVSEFGDREFYGYTF.

The chain uses TRBV5-4 and TRBJ2-1; the TCRdb call, TRBD2, lacks DNA for checking. Germline lookup yields CDR1 SGHNT and CDR2 YYREEE (reference sequence). CDR3 length: 16 amino acids. The CDR3 here is CASSSTLAGINNEQFF.

The chain uses TRBV6-6 and TRBJ1-5. Germline-derived CDR1 and CDR2 are MNHNY and SVGAGI (reference sequence). This CDR3 contains 13 residues. CDR3 amino acids: CASSDGPYQPQHF.

The gene calls are TRBV28 and TRBJ2-7. Germline V gene lookup returns CDR1 MDHEN and CDR2 SYDVKM. The CDR3 is 14 residues long. The CDR3 spells CASISGRFPYEQYF.

This clonotype is deemed medium-sized by its frequency. The J gene is TRBJ1-2, the V gene TRBV30. In germline, CDR1 is GTSNPN, CDR2 SVGIG (reference sequence). CDR3 length: 13 residues. The CDR3 sequence is CAWRGTGSIGYTF.

The V gene is TRBV14, the J gene TRBJ2-3; TCRdb's D call, TRBD2, is unchecked because there is no DNA. The CDR3 consists of 17 residues. Per germline, CDR1 SGHDN and CDR2 FVKESK. This CDR3 reads CASSQRLGGGFTDTQYF.

The CDR3 loop is CASSSSRTALRETQYF. The chain carries TRBV19 and TRBJ2-5; TCRdb names TRBD1, which stays unverified in the absence of DNA. This CDR3 region has 16 residues. Germline CDR1 and CDR2: LNHDA and SQIVND (reference sequence).

Its frequency marks this clonotype as medium-sized. The genes are TRBV6-2 or TRBV6-3 and TRBJ2-1. The CDR3 covers 11 residues. Per the germline V gene, CDR1 is MNHEY and CDR2 is SVGEGT. The CDR3 is CASTNVGEQFF.

This chain connects TRBV10-2 to TRBJ2-7; the D gene TCRdb calls, TRBD1, cannot be checked with no DNA. The V gene's germline CDR1 is WSHSY and CDR2 SAAADI. The CDR3 totals 12 residues. The CDR3 protein is CATAPSSYEQYF.

The genes are TRBV11-2 and TRBJ2-7; TCRdb calls TRBD1, which cannot be checked without DNA. This CDR3 is 16 amino acids long. CDR1 is SGHAT and CDR2 is FQNNGV in the germline V gene. This CDR3 reads CASSQGVGGNSYEQYF.

The V call is TRBV11-2, the J call TRBJ2-7. The CDR3 totals 16 residues. CDR1 is SGHAT, CDR2 FQNNGV, per germline. The CDR3 sequence: CASSSIPAGGAYEQYF.

This chain links TRBV4-2 with TRBJ2-5; TCRdb names TRBD1, which stays unverified in the absence of DNA. The germline gives CDR1 LGHNA, CDR2 YNFKEQ. CDR3 length equals 15 residues. CDR3 region: CASSPTGTQLETQYF.

The chain combines TRBV9 with TRBJ1-1; TCRdb picks TRBD1, but there is no DNA to check that call. This CDR3 is built from 14 residues. Germline loops: CDR1 SGDLS, CDR2 YYNGEE. CDR3 loop: CASTFGTGLAEAFF.

This clonotype ranks as medium-sized (0.01 to 0.1%) in terms of frequency. V and J are TRBV6-2 or TRBV6-3 and TRBJ2-7; lacking DNA, the TRBD1 call made by TCRdb goes unchecked. The CDR3 consists of 14 residues. Germline CDR1 reads MNHEY; CDR2 reads SVGEGT. The CDR3 here is CASYEAGDFNEQYF.

CDR3 residues: CASSSWDFSYNEQFF. The V call is TRBV5-6, the J call TRBJ2-1. This CDR3 spans 15 amino acids. Germline CDR1 is SGHDT and CDR2 is YYEEEE.

The rearrangement joins TRBV18 to TRBJ2-1; TCRdb's D call of TRBD2 is untestable without DNA. The CDR3 runs to 18 residues. Germline CDR1 KGHSH, CDR2 LQKENI. CDR3 amino acids: CASSPPWVASGLRNEQFF. The full variable domain, completed using reference TRBV18 and TRBJ2-1, is NAGVMQNPRHLVRRRGQEARLRCSPMKGHSHVYWYRQLPEEGLKFMVYLQKENIIDESGMPKERFSAEFPKEGPSILRIQQVVRGDSAAYFCASSPPWVASGLRNEQFFGPGTRLTVL.

The genes are TRBV2 and TRBJ1-3. This CDR3 is 14 amino acids long. CDR1 and CDR2 (germline): SNHLY, FYNNEI. This CDR3 is CASSVPHSGNTIYF. The complete variable domain, with remaining parts taken from reference TRBV2 and TRBJ1-3, reads EPEVTQTPSHQVTQMGQEVILRCVPISNHLYFYWYRQILGQKVEFLVSFYNNEISEKSEIFDDQFSVERPDGSNFTLKIRSTKLEDSAMYFCASSVPHSGNTIYFGEGSWLTVV.